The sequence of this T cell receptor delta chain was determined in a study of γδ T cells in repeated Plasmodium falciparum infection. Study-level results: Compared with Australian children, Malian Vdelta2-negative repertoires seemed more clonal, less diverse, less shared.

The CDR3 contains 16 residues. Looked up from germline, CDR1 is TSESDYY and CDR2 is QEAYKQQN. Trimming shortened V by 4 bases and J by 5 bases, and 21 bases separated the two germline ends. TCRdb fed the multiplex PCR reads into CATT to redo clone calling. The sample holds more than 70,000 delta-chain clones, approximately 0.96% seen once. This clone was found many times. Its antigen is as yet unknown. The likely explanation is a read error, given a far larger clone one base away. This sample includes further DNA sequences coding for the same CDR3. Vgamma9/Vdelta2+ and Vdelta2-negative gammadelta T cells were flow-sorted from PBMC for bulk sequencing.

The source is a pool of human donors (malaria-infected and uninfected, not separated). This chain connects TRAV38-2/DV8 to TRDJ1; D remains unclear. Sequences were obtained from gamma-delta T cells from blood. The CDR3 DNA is TGTGCTTATAGGGGGTTCCCTCGAACCGGGACTGATAAACTCATCTTT. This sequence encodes CAYRGFPRTGTDKLIF.